This T cell receptor beta chain was documented in a study of T cell responses to AZD1222 COVID-19 vaccine. Study background: Combined were second doses at about 4 or about 12 weeks.

Details on this clone: The target antigen is unknown.

General study results and limits: Clonal diversity was possibly underestimated; the donors were predominantly white British and more often female.

Sequencing was performed with immunoSEQ multiplex PCR; in TCRdb, only in-frame clones are kept and a portion is missing. The data contain 110,000 to 150,000 clones, roughly 94% of them singletons. The source material was peripheral blood, sampled on day 0 of AZD1222 vaccination. This receptor was obtained from an adult in good health.

The DNA of the CDR3 is TGTGCCAGCAGCAAAAGGGCTCCCGGGAATGAGCAGTTCTTC. Protein: CASSKRAPGNEQFF. The chain recombines TRBV3-1 (or the pseudogene TRBV3-2) with TRBJ2-1; D gene unclear. CDR3 size: 14 residues. The germline V and J ends were trimmed by 5 bases and 7 bases, with 15 bases remaining between them. Per germline, CDR1 LGHDT and CDR2 YNNKEL (reference sequence).